This entry lists 26 T cell receptor beta chains sequenced from one sample in a study of blood T cell repertoires in COVID-19 (dated by TCRdb to the early 2020s). Receptor libraries were prepared by the immunoSEQ multiplex PCR assay. TCRdb's version of the immuneACCESS table is confined to in-frame rearrangements and falls short of the full clone set. An unresolved V gene accounts for under half of the shortfall where checked; the remainder is of unknown origin. Within this sample are about 220,000 clones, with 70% to 85% of them counted one time only. Approximately 1.3% of the sample is in the top ten clones. Sequencing was carried out using PBMCs or T cells enriched from blood (not recorded which). These receptors were obtained from a middle-aged woman with acute COVID-19.

This clone was seen a handful of times. V gene TRBV5-1 combines with J gene TRBJ1-1, with 7 bases fitting TRBD1. The CDR3 contains 15 residues. V was clipped by 4 bases and J by 0 bases; unmatched bases: 6. From germline, CDR1 is SGHRS and CDR2 YFSETQ. CDR3 nucleotide sequence: TGCGCCAGCAGCATTTCACAGGGGCTGAACACTGAAGCTTTCTTT. As protein: CASSISQGLNTEAFF.

V usage is TRBV6-5 and J usage is TRBJ1-2; D is uncertain. This CDR3 contains 14 residues. The V gene lost 4 bases and the J gene lost 6 bases, with 15 bases spanning the gap. In germline, CDR1 is MNHEY, CDR2 SVGAGI. In DNA form, the CDR3 reads TGTGCCAGCAGTTCCCCCTCCGGGAAACATGGCTACACCTTC. Translation: CASSSPSGKHGYTF.

V usage is TRBV18 and J usage is TRBJ1-4; possible D gene TRBD1, 5 bases. Germline V gives CDR1 KGHSH, CDR2 LQKENI. This CDR3 comprises 16 residues. Trimming took 5 bases from V and 4 from J, leaving 17 bases between them. In DNA, the CDR3 is TGTGCCAGCTCAATGTCTCGGACGGGGGTTAATGAAAAACTGTTTTTT. Translating it yields CASSMSRTGVNEKLFF.

V is TRBV2 and J is TRBJ1-4; 8 bases match TRBD1. CDR1 and CDR2 (germline): SNHLY, FYNNEI. The CDR3 has 14 amino acids. V shed 8 bases, J shed 8 bases, and the junction held 10 bases outside the gene matches. The CDR3 coding sequence is TGTGCCAGCTCCGCCGGACAGGGCTGGGAAAAACTGTTTTTT. Amino acid sequence: CASSAGQGWEKLFF. The variable domain in full, completed from reference TRBV2 and TRBJ1-4, reads EPEVTQTPSHQVTQMGQEVILRCVPISNHLYFYWYRQILGQKVEFLVSFYNNEISEKSEIFDDQFSVERPDGSNFTLKIRSTKLEDSAMYFCASSAGQGWEKLFFGSGTQLSVL.

This clone was recorded once. The chain links TRBV19 to TRBJ1-6; the D gene is possibly TRBD1 (6 bases). This CDR3 is built from 14 residues. Between the trimmed V and J ends, which lost 6 bases and 7 bases, there was a span of 13 bases. Per the germline V gene, CDR1 is LNHDA and CDR2 is SQIVND (reference sequence). Written as DNA, the CDR3 is TGTGCCAGTAGCAACAGGGACGACAATTCACCCCTCCACTTT. Its translation: CASSNRDDNSPLHF.

V and J are TRBV4-2 and TRBJ1-1; TRBD1 is a possible D gene (5 bases). V shed 3 bases and J shed 1 base, with 9 bases lying between them. This CDR3 contains 14 residues. CDR1 is LGHNA and CDR2 is YNFKEQ in the germline V gene. The CDR3 sequence: CASSQFQGNTEAFF. The CDR3 nucleotides are TGTGCCAGCAGCCAGTTTCAGGGGAACACTGAAGCTTTCTTT.

The CDR3 nucleotides are TGTGCCAGCAGTTACTCAGGTCTAGCCGAGCAGTACTTC. Its translation: CASSYSGLAEQYF. This chain uses TRBV6-5 with TRBJ2-7; the D gene is possibly TRBD2 (5 bases). This CDR3 has 13 residues. The V and J ends lost 0 bases and 6 bases respectively, with 9 bases between them. From germline, CDR1 is MNHEY and CDR2 SVGAGI.

The chain combines TRBV28 with TRBJ1-3; 8 bases agree with TRBD1. V dropped 3 bases and J dropped 2; count of bases not matched to a gene: 12. The CDR3 length is 18 residues. Germline V gives CDR1 MDHEN, CDR2 SYDVKM. CDR3 region: CASSLVAGGYVAGNTIYF. Written as DNA, the CDR3 is TGTGCCAGCAGTTTGGTGGCAGGGGGCTACGTAGCTGGAAACACCATATATTTT.

V usage is TRBV30 and J usage is TRBJ2-3; 12 bases line up with TRBD2. Germline trimming cut 0 bases from V and 4 bases from J; bases unmatched to any gene: 2. CDR1 and CDR2 (germline): GTSNPN, SVGIG (reference sequence). The CDR3 totals 15 residues. The CDR3 DNA reads as TGTGCCTGGAGTGTATCTAGCGGGGGGGCAGATACGCAGTATTTT. This encodes CAWSVSSGGADTQYF.

The chain has TRBV27 and TRBJ2-7, with 10 bases fitting TRBD1. Germline CDR1 MNHEY, CDR2 SMNVEV (reference sequence). V gave up 5 bases and J gave up 6 bases; unmatched junction bases: 7. The CDR3 contains 14 residues. CDR3 DNA: TGTGCCAGCAGTCCGCAGACAGGGGGCCTCGAGCAGTACTTC. Translated: CASSPQTGGLEQYF.

This rearrangement joins TRBV27 to TRBJ1-4, with D possibly matching TRBD1 (6 bases). Deletions cut 3 bases from V and 7 bases from J, with 6 bases between. The V gene's germline CDR1 is MNHEY and CDR2 SMNVEV (reference sequence). The CDR3 contains 12 residues. The CDR3: CASSFRGEKLFF. The CDR3 DNA is TGTGCCAGCAGTTTCAGGGGTGAAAAACTGTTTTTT.

The chain carries TRBV30 and TRBJ1-3; weak D call: TRBD1 (5 bases). CDR3 length equals 12 residues. V was cut by 8 bases and J by 4 bases, with 12 bases left in between. Germline values: CDR1 GTSNPN, CDR2 SVGIG (reference sequence). CDR3 in DNA: TGTGCCGGCGAACGGGGGGGAAACACCATATATTTT. Protein product: CAGERGGNTIYF.

This chain links TRBV6-5 with TRBJ2-7; perhaps TRBD1 as D (6 bases). V lost 8 bases, J lost 2 bases, and 13 bases lay in between. Germline values: CDR1 MNHEY, CDR2 SVGAGI. The CDR3 runs 13 residues. This chain's CDR3 is CASDTGQTYEQYF. For the CDR3, the DNA is TGTGCCAGCGACACCGGACAGACCTACGAGCAGTACTTC.

This chain links TRBV18 with TRBJ2-7, with 7 bases fitting TRBD2. The ends lost 3 bases at V and 5 bases at J; junction bases unmatched: 4. This CDR3 spans 13 amino acids. Germline V gene lookup returns CDR1 KGHSH and CDR2 LQKENI. The CDR3 loop reads CASSPGGGNEQYF. The CDR3 DNA is TGTGCCAGCTCACCTGGGGGGGGAAACGAGCAGTACTTC.

This chain uses TRBV5-1 with TRBJ1-2; TRBD1 matches 10 bases. Germline V CDR1 and CDR2: SGHRS, YFSETQ. V dropped 5 bases and J dropped 4; count of bases not matched to a gene: 8. The CDR3 is 15 amino acids. Here the CDR3 reads CASRDLTGGAYGYTF. DNA of the CDR3: TGCGCCAGCAGGGACCTGACAGGGGGCGCCTATGGCTACACCTTC.

The rearrangement joins TRBV19 to TRBJ1-1; D uncertain. The CDR3 sequence is 11 residues long. Germline-derived CDR1 and CDR2 are LNHDA and SQIVND (reference sequence). Trimming removed 9 bases from V and 6 bases from J, with 11 bases in between. CDR3 amino acids: CASEGGAEAFF. As DNA, the CDR3 is TGTGCCAGCGAGGGTGGAGCTGAAGCTTTCTTT.

The V call is TRBV20-1, the J call TRBJ1-1, with a possible D match to TRBD1 (5 bases). The CDR3 covers 14 residues. V lost 3 bases and J 3 bases, leaving 14 bases between the germline ends. Germline V gene lookup returns CDR1 DFQATT and CDR2 SNEGSKA (reference sequence). Here the CDR3 DNA reads TGCAGTGCTAGTAGGGGCAGGGCGGACACTGAAGCTTTCTTT. Translating it yields CSASRGRADTEAFF.

The table lists this clone with a count of one. The CDR3 coding sequence is TGCGCCAGCACCTTATGGGAGGGTTACGAGCAGTACTTC. This translates into CASTLWEGYEQYF. This chain connects TRBV4-1 to TRBJ2-7; 7 bases are shared with TRBD2. Germline V CDR1 and CDR2: MGHRA, YSYEKL. Trimming cost V 7 bases and J 4 bases; bases outside gene matches: 7. The CDR3 loop spans 13 amino acids.

This clone was counted only a few times. This rearrangement joins TRBV11-2 to TRBJ1-6; D ambiguous. The germline V and J ends were trimmed by 1 base and 11 bases, with 12 bases remaining between them. CDR3 length: 14 residues. Germline assignment: CDR1 SGHAT and CDR2 FQNNGV. For the CDR3, the DNA is TGTGCCAGCAGCTTAGCCGCGGCCCGCCCACCCCTCCACTTT. Its translation is CASSLAAARPPLHF.

The V and J genes are TRBV15 and TRBJ2-7; D is perhaps TRBD2 (5 bases). This CDR3 region has 13 residues. The V end lost 7 bases, the J end lost 5 bases, and 15 bases lay between the germline ends. Germline V gives CDR1 LNHNV, CDR2 YYDKDF (reference sequence). The CDR3 is CATKAEGRNEQYF. In DNA, the CDR3 is TGTGCCACCAAAGCCGAGGGCCGGAACGAGCAGTACTTC.

This clone was seen once. V and J are TRBV24-1 and TRBJ2-2; 7 bases fit TRBD1. CDR3 size: 17 residues. J was trimmed by 0 bases and V by 1 base; bases with no gene match: 4. The germline V gene encodes CDR1 KGHDR and CDR2 SFDVKD. CDR3 DNA sequence: TGTGCCACCAGTGATTTAGGGGGCCCAACGAACACCGGGGAGCTGTTTTTT. Its protein product is CATSDLGGPTNTGELFF.

The genes are TRBV27 and TRBJ2-7, with D maybe TRBD2 (6 bases). With 8 bases removed from V and 7 bases from J, the gap between germline ends came to 24 bases. This CDR3 has 15 amino acids. Germline V CDR1 and CDR2: MNHEY, SMNVEV (reference sequence). In DNA, the CDR3 is TGTGCCAGCTCTCTCAACGGGAGCCCCTCAACAGAGCAGTACTTC. Its translation: CASSLNGSPSTEQYF.

The chain couples TRBV3-1 (or the pseudogene TRBV3-2) to TRBJ1-4; 8 bases match TRBD1. Germline CDR1 reads LGHDT; CDR2 reads YNNKEL (reference sequence). V was clipped by 5 bases and J by 11 bases; unmatched bases: 13. This CDR3 contains 15 residues. CDR3 in amino acids: CASSNPGTGTPKLFF. The CDR3 coding sequence is TGTGCCAGCAGCAATCCCGGGACAGGAACCCCCAAACTGTTTTTT.

The chain combines TRBV12-3 or TRBV12-4 with TRBJ2-7, with D perhaps TRBD1 (5 bases). CDR3 length: 13 amino acids. V lost 1 base, J lost 9 bases, and 13 bases lay in between. The CDR3 DNA is TGTGCCAGCAGTTTAGGGCAGGGTATAGGGCAGTACTTC. Translation gives CASSLGQGIGQYF.

The V call is TRBV30, the J call TRBJ1-5; D possibly corresponds to TRBD1 (5 bases). Per germline, CDR1 GTSNPN and CDR2 SVGIG (reference sequence). This CDR3 has 17 amino acids. V was pared by 3 bases and J by 7 bases, with 25 bases between. The CDR3 sequence: CAWSGTDLGGTGQPQHF. As DNA, the CDR3 is TGTGCCTGGAGCGGAACGGACCTCGGAGGGACGGGCCAGCCCCAGCATTTT.

The chain links TRBV5-4 to TRBJ2-7; maybe TRBD2 (6 bases). This CDR3 comprises 14 residues. CDR1 and CDR2 (germline): SGHNT, YYREEE (reference sequence). V lost 4 bases and J lost 4, with 15 bases in between. The DNA for the CDR3 is TGTGCCAGCAGCCCCCGTGGGGGGTGGTACGAGCAGTACTTC. Its protein is CASSPRGGWYEQYF.